This record looks at one T cell receptor (beta chain) sequence and its context. This clone's antigen is unknown. No clone much larger than this one lies a single base away; base qualities are absent. CDR1 and CDR2 are drawn from the germline V gene (reference sequence): MNHEY, SMNVEV. V lost 0 bases and J lost 4 bases; the stretch between them is 10 bases long. The CDR3 starts with the cysteine, ends with the phenylalanine, and has 15 residues. Only the CDR3 part of the read is kept: 45 bases, read in frame from the first base. This record belongs to a study of T cells in Graves' hyperthyroidism and ophthalmopathy (dated by TCRdb to between 2017 and 2020). In terms of the full investigation: Peripheral blood samples were taken at initial diagnosis, before any treatment was given. To identify distinguishing TCR V-J signatures, a discovery cohort of 95 to 100 patients was used, comprising 43 with Graves' ophthalmopathy and around 57 with stable Graves' hyperthyroidism. Whether ophthalmopathy could be predicted prospectively was tested in an independent validation cohort made up of some 20 hyperthyroidism patients plus 17 patients who later progressed to ophthalmopathy. The 100 or so discovery patients were divided at random into training and test sets in a 7:3 ratio. In addition, the study compared T-cell repertoires in thyroid tissue and in blood from several Graves' hyperthyroidism patients. After blood sampling, hyperthyroidism patients were treated with methimazole at a starting dose of 30 mg daily, and ophthalmopathy patients were treated with high-dose intravenous methylprednisolone. TCR Vbeta CDR3 sequencing of 130 to 150 peripheral blood samples (under 45 ophthalmopathy, 75 or so hyperthyroidism and some 17 progressor patients) is reported in the paper.

The paper's findings and limits, for the study overall: In cross-validation, a model built on a 13 V-J signature told ophthalmopathy apart from stable hyperthyroidism with under 90% sensitivity and around 83% specificity, and in testing the same model reached 80%/75%. In validation, the model predicted progression to ophthalmopathy a median of about 6 months before onset, with approximately 70% sensitivity and about 75% specificity. No statistical method was used to fix the sample size in advance, and group allocation was not hidden from the investigators. Most expanded thyroid clonotypes (frequency above 0.001) were also found in blood, which suggests that blood repertoires may mirror thyroid immune responses.

The TCR beta CDR3 regions were amplified from the RNA transcripts. A first-round RT-PCR of the TCR CDR3 used the HTBI primer set with the Qiagen OneStep RT-PCR kit. Libraries were constructed in a second round of multiplex PCR, after which size selection and purification were performed. The libraries were sequenced on an Illumina HiSeq2000 using paired-end 100 bp reads. In the authors' own workflow: Raw data were processed with SOAPnuke, discarding reads with adapters, uncalled bases, mean Phred below 15, or no exact constant-primer or identifier match. COPE v1.2.5 was used to merge high-quality paired reads, and clonotypes were defined as unique nucleotide sequences. Clonotypes were aligned to IMGT TRBV, TRBD and TRBJ reference segments using MiTCR v1.1. The analysis included only V-J combinations with a frequency above 0.0001, which together covered 99% to 99.2% of the repertoires. A TCS score was defined as the ratio between F50 (clonal expansion) and ExV (chaos), using BLOSUM62-based TCRdist between CDR3 peptides within each V-J. Welch's t-statistics and random forest reduced 514 V-J features to 10 to 15, which were used in a naive Bayes classifier (R e1071). Starting from the raw public reads, TCRdb applied fastp trimming at Q25, assembled clones with MiXCR and retained in-frame beta chains. When rows share a CDR3 protein, they turn into one entry using the most common DNA and genes. The V and J calls reflect TCRdb's pipeline rather than the authors' work. The sample has fewer than 550,000 distinct CDR3 sequences on record, about 15% of them singletons. Clones ranked in the top ten supply around 7% of the sample.

Graves' hyperthyroidism was defined as stable when no progression to ophthalmopathy occurred over 18 months of follow-up. The hyperthyroidism patients were between 18 and 65 years old and newly diagnosed, with a disease duration of less than 2 months. Exclusion was applied to patients with uncontrolled infections, other autoimmune diseases, pregnancy or lactation. Diagnoses were established on the basis of clinical symptoms, serum thyroxine and TRAb, thyroid ultrasound, and orbital computed tomography. Ficoll-Paque density gradient centrifugation was used to isolate PBMCs from 8 to 10 ml of fresh peripheral blood. Trizol reagent was used to extract total RNA, and RNA quality was then checked on an Agilent 2100 Bioanalyzer.

The clonotype originates from a young woman with Graves' hyperthyroidism. What was sequenced was blood. The chain is encoded by TRBV27 joined to TRBJ2-1, with the D gene call left open. The DNA reads TGTGCCAGCAGTTTATCGGCGGACCCTTACAATGAGCAGTTCTTC. This translates into CASSLSADPYNEQFF.